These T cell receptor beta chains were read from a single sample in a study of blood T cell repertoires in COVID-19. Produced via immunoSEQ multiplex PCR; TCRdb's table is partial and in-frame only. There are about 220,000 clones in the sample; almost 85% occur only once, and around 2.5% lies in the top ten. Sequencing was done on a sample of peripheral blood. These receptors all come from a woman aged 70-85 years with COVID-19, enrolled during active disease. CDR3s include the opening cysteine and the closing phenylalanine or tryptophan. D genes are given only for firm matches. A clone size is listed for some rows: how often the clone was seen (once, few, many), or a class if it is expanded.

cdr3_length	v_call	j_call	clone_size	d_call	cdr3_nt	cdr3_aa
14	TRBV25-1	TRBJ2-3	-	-	TGTGCCAGCAGTCAAAGCGGTAGCACAGATACGCAGTATTTT	CASSQSGSTDTQYF
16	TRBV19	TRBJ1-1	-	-	TGTGCCAGTAGTATAGGAGGAAACCGGGGGGGCACTGAAGCTTTCTTT	CASSIGGNRGGTEAFF
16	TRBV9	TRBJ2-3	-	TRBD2	TGTGCCAGCAGCGTGTTGACTAGCGGGAGAACAGATACGCAGTATTTT	CASSVLTSGRTDTQYF
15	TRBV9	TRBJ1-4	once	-	TGTGCCAGCAGCGTAGGCGGAGTTTTTAATGAAAAACTGTTTTTT	CASSVGGVFNEKLFF
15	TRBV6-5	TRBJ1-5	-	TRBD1	TGTGCCAGCAGTCCGGGACAGGGTCTGGGTCAGCCCCAGCATTTT	CASSPGQGLGQPQHF
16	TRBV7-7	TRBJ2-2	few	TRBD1	TGTGCTAGCAGCTTCCGCGGGACAGGGGGCCCGGGGGAGCTGTTTTTT	CASSFRGTGGPGELFF
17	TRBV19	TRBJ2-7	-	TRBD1	TGTGCCAGTAGCAACAACGGGCGGGCAGGGGGCTCCTACGAGCAGTACTTC	CASSNNGRAGGSYEQYF
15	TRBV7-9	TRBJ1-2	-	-	TGTGCCAGCAGCTTTGGTGGAGGCGGGCTCTATGGCTACACCTTC	CASSFGGGGLYGYTF
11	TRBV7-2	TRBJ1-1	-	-	TGTGCCAGCAGCTTACTTTCTGAAGCTTTCTTT	CASSLLSEAFF
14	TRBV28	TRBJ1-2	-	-	TGTGCCAGTGGTCAAGGGAGGATGGACTATGGCTACACCTTC	CASGQGRMDYGYTF
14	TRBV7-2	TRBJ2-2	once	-	TGTGCCAGCAGGACTCAACCGGGACACCAGTCGATGTTTTTT	CASRTQPGHQSMFF
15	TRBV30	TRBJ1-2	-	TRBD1	TGTGCCTGGAGTGTACGGTGGACAGGGACGAATGGCTACACCTTC	CAWSVRWTGTNGYTF
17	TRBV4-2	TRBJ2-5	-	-	TGTGCCAGCAGCCAAGCCCCCCTGGGTAGGGGAGGAGAGACCCAGTACTTC	CASSQAPLGRGGETQYF
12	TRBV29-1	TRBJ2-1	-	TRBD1	TGCAGCGCCGGGACAGGGGGCCGGGAGCAGTTCTTC	CSAGTGGREQFF
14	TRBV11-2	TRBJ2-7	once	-	TGTGCCAGCAGCTTAGTGGTGAGCTCCTACGAGCAGTACTTC	CASSLVVSSYEQYF
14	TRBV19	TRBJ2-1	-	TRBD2	TGTGCCGTCAAACCGACTAGCGGGGTTAATGAGCAGTTCTTC	CAVKPTSGVNEQFF
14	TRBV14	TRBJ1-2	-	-	TGTGCCAGCAGCCGACTAGGACCGACCTATGGCTACACCTTC	CASSRLGPTYGYTF
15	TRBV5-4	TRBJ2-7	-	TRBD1	TGTGCCAGCAGCTCACGGGGACAGGGGAACTACGAGCAGTACTTC	CASSSRGQGNYEQYF
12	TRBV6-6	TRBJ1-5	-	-	TGTGCCAGCCGGGGAGGCAATCAGCCCCAGCATTTT	CASRGGNQPQHF
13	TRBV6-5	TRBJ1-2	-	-	TGTGCCAGCAGTTACGGCAGGGATAATGGCTACACCTTC	CASSYGRDNGYTF
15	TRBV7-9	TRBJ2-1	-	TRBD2	TGTGCCAGCAGCTTTCTAGCGGGAGGTTGGAATGAGCAGTTCTTC	CASSFLAGGWNEQFF
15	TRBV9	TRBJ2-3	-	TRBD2	TGTGCCAGCAGCGCCGCGGGGGGGCTAACAGATACGCAGTATTTT	CASSAAGGLTDTQYF
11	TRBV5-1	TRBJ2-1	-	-	TGCGCCAGCAGAGGGGGCAATGAGCAGTTCTTC	CASRGGNEQFF
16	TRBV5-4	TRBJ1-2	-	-	TGTGCCAGCAGCTTGGCTGGACAGAAAGCTAACTATGGCTACACCTTC	CASSLAGQKANYGYTF
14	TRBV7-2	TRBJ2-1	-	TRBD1	TGTGCCAGCAGCTTCGCGGGACAGGGGAATGAGCAGTTCTTC	CASSFAGQGNEQFF
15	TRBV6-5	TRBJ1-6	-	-	TGTGCCACCAATCCGATCGCGGCGGTCGGTTCACCCCTCCACTTT	CATNPIAAVGSPLHF
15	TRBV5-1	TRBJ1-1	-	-	TGCGCCAGCAGCGCAGATGTCGGGGGGGTTACTGAAGCTTTCTTT	CASSADVGGVTEAFF
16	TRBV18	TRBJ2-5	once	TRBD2	TGTGCCAGCTCAGGCTCTAGCGGGGGAGCCTGGGAGACCCAGTACTTC	CASSGSSGGAWETQYF
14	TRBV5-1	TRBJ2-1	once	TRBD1	TGCGCCAGCAGCATTCAGACAGGGGGCAATGAGCAGTTCTTC	CASSIQTGGNEQFF
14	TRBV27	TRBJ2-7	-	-	TGTGCCAGCAGTTTCGGGGACATCCTCTACGAGCAGTACTTC	CASSFGDILYEQYF
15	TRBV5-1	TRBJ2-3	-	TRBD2	TGCGCCAGCAGCTCCCGGGGGGAGGGGACAGATACGCAGTATTTT	CASSSRGEGTDTQYF
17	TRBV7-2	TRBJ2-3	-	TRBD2	TGTGCCAGCAGCTTATATGCTAGCGGGATGTCCACAGATACGCAGTATTTT	CASSLYASGMSTDTQYF
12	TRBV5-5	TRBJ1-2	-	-	TGTGCCAGCAGCTTGGGTTCGAGTGGCTACACCTTC	CASSLGSSGYTF
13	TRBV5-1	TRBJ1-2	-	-	TGCGCCAGCAGCTCAGACAGGCACTATGGCTACACCTTC	CASSSDRHYGYTF
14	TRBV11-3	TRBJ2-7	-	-	TGTGCCAGCAGCTTTGGTCAGGGTGGCTACGAGCAGTACTTC	CASSFGQGGYEQYF
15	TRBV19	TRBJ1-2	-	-	TGTGCCAGTAGGAAGGAGACCAATATGAACTATGGCTACACCTTC	CASRKETNMNYGYTF
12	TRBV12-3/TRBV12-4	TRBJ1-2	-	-	TGTGCCAGCAGCCCCGGGGAAAGCGGCTACACCTTC	CASSPGESGYTF
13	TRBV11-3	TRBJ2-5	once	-	TGTGCCAGCAGCTTAGTCTACGCGGCACCGGGTAACTTC	CASSLVYAAPGNF
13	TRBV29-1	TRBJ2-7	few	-	TGCAGCGTTAGACAGGGACTCCCCTACGAGCAGTACTTC	CSVRQGLPYEQYF
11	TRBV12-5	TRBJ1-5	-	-	TGTGCTAGTGGTCTGAATCAGCCCCAGCATTTT	CASGLNQPQHF
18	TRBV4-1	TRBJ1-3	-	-	TGCGCCAGCAGCCAAGATATCGGACAAGAACCTTCGGGTAACACCATATATTTT	CASSQDIGQEPSGNTIYF